The present entry profiles one T cell receptor (beta chain) with its context. As yet, its antigen is unknown. The record originates from a study of cytomegalovirus exposure and HLA in healthy donors. Study details: The approximately 120 validation repertoires matched the roughly 700 first-cohort repertoires in platform, a later analysis reported.

Method: immunoSEQ multiplex PCR; TCRdb's copy keeps in-frame clones and lacks some. Of some 180,000 clones in the sample, roughly 86% are singletons; the top ten hold 6.5% to 7.5%. Separation from the 666-subject first cohort characterized the roughly 110-subject validation cohort, to which the donors belonged. Germline V gene data show CDR1 as MGHDK and CDR2 as SYGVNS. The ends lost 4 bases at V and 4 bases at J; junction bases unmatched: 11. The CDR3 is 16 residues long. Overall study findings and caveats: The study labeled 150 to 200 TCR beta chains cytomegalovirus-associated.

The chain joins TRBV25-1 to TRBJ1-2; 8 nucleotides agree with TRBD1. This receptor was identified in a man aged 25-40 years in good health and CMV-seropositive. The sample consisted of PBMCs. In DNA, the CDR3 is TGTGCCAGCAGTGGATATGACAGGGGAGGTTCCTATGGCTACACCTTC. Its translation is CASSGYDRGGSYGYTF.